A single sample is the source of the 30 T cell receptor beta chains below, sequenced in a study of regulatory T cells in long-lasting Graves disease. Described time point: persistent/refractory GD, antithyroid drugs over 5 years with positive TRAb. PBMCs were the source of the RNA used for TCR sequencing. In building TCR beta libraries, iRepertoire HTBI primers were used together with Arm-PCR of CDR3 regions. TCRdb reanalysed the multiplex PCR reads using MiXCR and keeps one entry per CDR3 protein. Among roughly 450,000 distinct CDR3 sequences listed, roughly 20% were seen once. Sequences were derived from peripheral blood mononuclear cells (PBMCs), sampled when the disease was refractory, from a patient treated with antithyroid drugs. The receptor set was obtained from a female donor with Graves disease.

The chain employs TRBV5-4 and TRBJ2-7, with TRBD2 identical over 9 bases. With 0 bases clipped from V and 2 bases from J, the junction kept 3 bases outside the gene matches. The CDR3 totals 15 residues. CDR1 and CDR2 from the germline V gene are SGHNT and YYREEE (reference sequence). This chain's CDR3 is CASSLEKRGAYEQYF. The DNA for the CDR3 is TGTGCCAGCAGCTTGGAAAAGCGGGGGGCCTACGAGCAGTACTTC. Full variable domain (remainder filled in from reference TRBV5-4 and TRBJ2-7): ETGVTQSPTHLIKTRGQQVTLRCSSQSGHNTVSWYQQALGQGPQFIFQYYREEENGRGNFPPRFSGLQFPNYSSELNVNALELDDSALYLCASSLEKRGAYEQYFGPGTRLTVT.

This clonotype was seen repeatedly, ten times or more. V is TRBV5-1 and J is TRBJ1-1; D perhaps matches TRBD1 (5 bases). CDR1 is SGHRS, CDR2 YFSETQ, per germline. The V end lost 2 bases, the J end lost 6 bases, and 8 bases lay between the germline ends. CDR3 length: 12 amino acids. CDR3 loop: CASSFAGPEAFF. In DNA, the CDR3 is TGCGCCAGCAGCTTTGCGGGACCTGAAGCTTTCTTT. The entire variable domain, with the rest obtained from reference TRBV5-1 and TRBJ1-1, is as follows: KAGVTQTPRYLIKTRGQQVTLSCSPISGHRSVSWYQQTPGQGLQFLFEYFSETQRNKGNFPGRFSGRQFSNSRSEMNVSTLELGDSALYLCASSFAGPEAFFGQGTRLTVV.

CDR3 loop: CASSPLPRTSGTDTQYF. Here the CDR3 DNA reads TGTGCCAGCTCACCACTCCCCCGGACTAGCGGCACAGATACGCAGTATTTT. This chain uses TRBV18 with TRBJ2-3; 9 nucleotides match TRBD2. CDR1 and CDR2 (germline): KGHSH, LQKENI. The CDR3 totals 17 residues. The J segment lost 1 base and the V segment lost 1 base, leaving 6 bases of the junction unmatched.

Turning to this clonotype: With a much larger clone just one base away, this may be a read error. The chain has TRBV20-1 and TRBJ1-2; D is possibly TRBD1 (5 bases). CDR1 is DFQATT, CDR2 SNEGSKA, per germline (reference sequence). CDR3 length equals 12 residues. The CDR3 reads CSATGTGYGYAF. CDR3 DNA sequence: TGCAGTGCTACGGGGACCGGCTATGGCTACGCCTTC.

The gene calls are TRBV3-1 and TRBJ1-5; D call uncertain. V was cut by 4 bases and J by 2 bases, with 15 bases left in between. This CDR3 region has 16 residues. Germline V gene lookup returns CDR1 LGHDT and CDR2 YNNKEL (reference sequence). This CDR3 is CASSPGGGGGNQPQHF. The CDR3 coding sequence is TGTGCCAGCAGCCCTGGCGGAGGCGGCGGCAATCAGCCCCAGCATTTT.

This clonotype was found a few times. The chain uses TRBV11-2 and TRBJ2-3, with a tentative D call TRBD2 (7 bases). Trimming stripped 5 bases from V and 4 bases from J, with 13 bases between. Germline lookup yields CDR1 SGHAT and CDR2 FQNNGV. The CDR3 is 14 residues long. CDR3 nucleotide sequence: TGTGCCAGCAGCAATTGGGGGGGCTCAGATACGCAGTATTTT. Translating it yields CASSNWGGSDTQYF.

This clonotype came up a few times. V usage is TRBV28 and J usage is TRBJ2-1, with D perhaps matching TRBD2 (6 bases). Between the trimmed V and J ends, which lost 4 bases and 12 bases, there was a span of 10 bases. There are 11 residues in the CDR3. The germline gives CDR1 MDHEN, CDR2 SYDVKM. The DNA for the CDR3 is TGTGCCAGCAGTTCCCCGCGGGGGCAGTTCTTC. It is translated as CASSSPRGQFF.

The rearrangement uses TRBV27 and TRBJ2-2; tentative D call: TRBD1 (6 bases). The CDR3 contains 16 residues. The ends were cut back, 4 bases at V and 6 bases at J, with 18 bases in the middle. In germline, CDR1 is MNHEY, CDR2 SMNVEV (reference sequence). CDR3 nucleotides: TGTGCCAGCAGTTGGGAACAGGGCGAAGATGCCGGGGAGCTGTTTTTT. Amino acid sequence: CASSWEQGEDAGELFF.

This clonotype was observed many times. CDR3: CASSEEGGAKQPQHF. The CDR3 DNA is TGTGCCAGCAGTGAGGAAGGGGGCGCGAAACAGCCCCAGCATTTT. The chain carries TRBV2 and TRBJ1-5, with TRBD1 matching 7 bases. This CDR3 spans 15 amino acids. Trimming cost V 3 bases and J 7 bases; bases outside gene matches: 9. The germline CDR1 and CDR2 sequences are SNHLY and FYNNEI.

The chain joins TRBV14 to TRBJ2-6; tentatively, D is TRBD2 (5 bases). Trimming left V 3 bases short and J 0 bases short, with 12 bases between. The germline V gene encodes CDR1 SGHDN and CDR2 FVKESK. The CDR3 runs to 17 residues. Here the CDR3 DNA reads TGTGCCAGCAGCCAGAGGGAACAGTTCTCTGGGGCCAACGTCCTGACTTTC. Protein sequence: CASSQREQFSGANVLTF.

This clonotype appeared many times. The chain recombines TRBV28 with TRBJ1-1; D unresolved. The CDR3 covers 13 residues. Germline assignment: CDR1 MDHEN and CDR2 SYDVKM. Trimming left V 3 bases short and J 4 bases short, with 9 bases between. The CDR3 loop is CASSLIPSTEAFF. CDR3 sequence (DNA): TGTGCCAGCAGTTTGATACCTAGCACTGAAGCTTTCTTT.

To note about this clonotype: A single base separates this from a much larger clone, so it may be a read error. The J gene is TRBJ2-5, the V gene TRBV27, with a weak D call TRBD2 (5 bases). Germline V lookup: CDR1 MNHEY, CDR2 SMNVEV (reference sequence). This CDR3 region has 17 residues. The CDR3 region is CTSSLLGSDSVVETQYF. The CDR3 coding sequence is TGTACCAGCAGTTTATTGGGGAGCGATTCTGTGGTGGAGACCCAGTACTTC.

This clonotype has at least ten counts. This chain connects TRBV6-9 to TRBJ1-5, with D perhaps matching TRBD1 (5 bases). The V end lost 4 bases, the J end lost 2 bases, and 27 bases lay between the germline ends. Germline V gene sequence: CDR1 MNHGY, CDR2 SVAAGI. This CDR3 has 20 residues. CDR3 protein: CASSFLLRPGQTVGNQPQHF. Here the CDR3 DNA reads TGTGCCAGCAGTTTCCTCTTGAGACCAGGGCAGACAGTTGGCAATCAGCCCCAGCATTTT.

J is TRBJ2-3 and V is TRBV10-1; D uncertain. From germline, CDR1 is WNHNN and CDR2 SYGVQD (reference sequence). The CDR3 is 14 amino acids. Trimming pared 2 bases from V and 2 bases from J, leaving 8 bases between. CDR3 DNA sequence: TGCGCCAGCAGTGAGGCAGGCCCCACAGATACGCAGTATTTT. It codes for CASSEAGPTDTQYF.

This sequence joins TRBV12-3 or TRBV12-4 and TRBJ1-5; no clear D. The CDR3 totals 13 residues. Trimming shortened V by 4 bases and J by 4 bases, and 8 bases separated the two germline ends. The CDR3 loop is CASSWVLNQPQHF. CDR3 sequence (DNA): TGTGCCAGCAGTTGGGTCTTGAATCAGCCCCAGCATTTT.

With respect to this clonotype: This may be a read error, as it is one base from a much larger clone. The chain carries TRBV6-9 and TRBJ1-4; D perhaps matches TRBD1 (5 bases). Germline V gene data show CDR1 as MNHGY and CDR2 as SVAAGI. There are 15 residues in the CDR3. CDR3 sequence (DNA): TGTGCCAGCCGTTACGGGGCAGGTCTAAATGAAAAACTGTTTTTT. Protein: CASRYGAGLNEKLFF.

V is TRBV12-5 and J is TRBJ2-4; 7 nucleotides line up with TRBD1. This CDR3 is built from 16 residues. CDR1 and CDR2 (germline): LGHNT, FRNRAP. The J segment lost 2 bases and the V segment lost 6 bases, leaving 10 bases of the junction unmatched. The CDR3 nucleotides are TGTGCTAGTGGGGGGACAGAGGGATGGTCCAAAAACATTCAGTACTTC. This gives the protein CASGGTEGWSKNIQYF. Drawing the rest from reference TRBV12-5 and TRBJ2-4, the complete variable domain is DARVTQTPRHKVTEMGQEVTMRCQPILGHNTVFWYRQTMMQGLELLAYFRNRAPLDDSGMPKDRFSAEMPDATLATLKIQPSEPRDSAVYFCASGGTEGWSKNIQYFGAGTRLSVL.

The chain links TRBV29-1 to TRBJ1-2; the D gene is possibly TRBD1 (5 bases). V gave up 3 bases and J gave up 8 bases, with 22 bases separating them. CDR3 length: 15 amino acids. The germline CDR1 and CDR2 sequences are SQVTM and ANQGSEA. The CDR3 region has the DNA TGCAGCGTTGAGGCTCCGGGACTCCTCCCCGAGGGCTACACCTTC. The encoded protein is CSVEAPGLLPEGYTF.

This clonotype was recorded a few times. This chain connects TRBV7-8 to TRBJ1-5, with D possibly matching TRBD1 (5 bases). Germline CDR1 and CDR2: SGHVS and FQNEAQ. The CDR3 has 17 amino acids. V dropped 0 bases and J dropped 1 base, with 13 bases sitting between them. The CDR3 spells CASSLATGLQSNQPQHF. Written as DNA, the CDR3 is TGTGCCAGCAGCTTAGCTACGGGACTGCAAAGCAATCAGCCCCAGCATTTT.

This clonotype showed up many times. The chain combines TRBV28 with TRBJ1-2; D possibly corresponds to TRBD1 (6 bases). The CDR3 is 13 amino acids. Germline CDR1 and CDR2: MDHEN and SYDVKM. With 2 bases removed from V and 7 bases from J, the gap between germline ends came to 11 bases. The CDR3: CASSLQGIRGYTF. CDR3 sequence (DNA): TGTGCCAGCAGTTTACAGGGGATTCGTGGCTACACCTTC.

The rearrangement joins TRBV11-2 to TRBJ2-1, with D hard to call. From germline, CDR1 is SGHAT and CDR2 FQNNGV. The CDR3 totals 15 residues. Trimming pared 5 bases from V and 0 bases from J, leaving 11 bases between. The CDR3 protein is CASSQSSGSYNEQFF. CDR3 DNA sequence: TGTGCCAGCAGCCAGTCTTCAGGCTCCTACAATGAGCAGTTCTTC.

This sequence joins TRBV6-1 and TRBJ1-5; no definite D call. The CDR3 extends over 14 amino acids. V gave up 6 bases and J gave up 5 bases, with 14 bases separating them. Germline V gene sequence: CDR1 MNHNS, CDR2 SASEGT. The CDR3 is CASSPIGPHQPQHF. The CDR3 DNA follows: TGTGCCAGCAGCCCTATAGGGCCCCATCAGCCCCAGCATTTT.

In this sample, this clonotype turned up a few times. This sequence joins TRBV6-2 or TRBV6-3 and TRBJ1-2, with D hard to call. V was trimmed by 3 bases and J by 6 bases, leaving 17 bases between them. The germline V gene encodes CDR1 MNHEY and CDR2 SVGEGT. The CDR3 is 15 residues long. In DNA form, the CDR3 reads TGTGCCAGCAGTTATCTGGCGGTTTCCAGCCATGGCTACACCTTC. Its protein is CASSYLAVSSHGYTF.

This clonotype was observed at least ten times. One end of the junction fails to match germline, which may point to a read error. The genes are TRBV5-1 and TRBJ2-7; D is perhaps TRBD2 (5 bases). Per the germline V gene, CDR1 is SGHRS and CDR2 is YFSETQ. The CDR3 extends over 12 amino acids. The CDR3 nucleotides are TGTGCCAGCAGCTTGGACGGAGGAGAGCAGTACTTC. Amino acid sequence: CASSLDGGEQYF.

This clonotype was counted between two and nine times. CDR3: CASSFEGPYTGELFF. CDR3 sequence (DNA): TGTGCCAGCAGTTTTGAGGGACCTTACACCGGGGAGCTGTTTTTT. The chain couples TRBV6-2 or TRBV6-3 to TRBJ2-2, with D perhaps being TRBD1 or TRBD2 (5 bases each). V lost 4 bases and J lost 3, with 12 bases in between. The CDR3 extends over 15 amino acids. Germline values: CDR1 MNHEY, CDR2 SVGEGT.

The V gene is TRBV28, the J gene TRBJ2-3; D not certain. The CDR3 loop spans 15 amino acids. Germline V lookup: CDR1 MDHEN, CDR2 SYDVKM. The V end was cut by 3 bases, the J end by 0 bases, with 10 bases between. The CDR3: CASSFRQPSTDTQYF. CDR3 in DNA: TGTGCCAGCAGTTTTAGGCAACCAAGCACAGATACGCAGTATTTT.

The table lists this clonotype with many counts. The rearrangement links TRBV18 to TRBJ1-1; D is unclear. V was shortened by 5 bases and J by 1 base, with 11 bases between the two germline ends. The CDR3 has 14 amino acids. The germline CDR1 and CDR2 sequences are KGHSH and LQKENI. CDR3 protein: CASSVKAGNTEAFF. The CDR3 bases are TGTGCCAGCTCAGTCAAGGCAGGGAACACTGAAGCTTTCTTT.

The table lists this clonotype with many counts. The V call is TRBV28, the J call TRBJ2-7; possibly TRBD1 for D (6 bases). The CDR3 sequence is 15 residues long. The germline gives CDR1 MDHEN, CDR2 SYDVKM. The V gene lost 6 bases and the J gene lost 0 bases, with 15 bases spanning the gap. The CDR3 bases are TGTGCCAGCAGATCGCCCGGGACACTCTCCTACGAGCAGTACTTC. Residues: CASRSPGTLSYEQYF.

The V and J genes are TRBV11-1 and TRBJ2-5; perhaps TRBD2 as D (5 bases). Trimming removed 5 bases from V and 5 bases from J, with 15 bases in between. This CDR3 contains 14 residues. CDR1 and CDR2 (germline): SGHAT, FQDESV (reference sequence). The CDR3: CASSQTRLEETQYF. CDR3 nucleotide sequence: TGTGCCAGCAGCCAAACTAGGTTGGAGGAGACCCAGTACTTC.

This chain joins TRBV19 and TRBJ1-1; 9 bases map to TRBD1. Germline V gene data show CDR1 as LNHDA and CDR2 as SQIVND (reference sequence). V shed 6 bases, J shed 3 bases, and the junction held 2 bases outside the gene matches. The CDR3 has 13 amino acids. The CDR3 DNA sequence: TGTGCCAGTAGGTGGGACAGGGACACTGAAGCTTTCTTT. It yields the protein CASRWDRDTEAFF. Full variable domain (remainder filled in from reference TRBV19 and TRBJ1-1): DGGITQSPKYLFRKEGQNVTLSCEQNLNHDAMYWYRQDPGQGLRLIYYSQIVNDFQKGDIAEGYSVSREKKESFPLTVTSAQKNPTAFYLCASRWDRDTEAFFGQGTRLTVV.